A single sample is the source of the 26 T cell receptor beta chains below, sequenced in a study of shared clonotypes between healthy human individuals (dated by TCRdb to the early 2020s). Libraries came from the immunoSEQ multiplex PCR assay. TCRdb holds this immuneACCESS table with in-frame rearrangements only. Some clones are missing; in checked studies, unresolved V genes explain under half, and the rest has no known cause. Here the sample has roughly 2 million clones; 85% to 95% occur a single time. The ten largest account for approximately 0.13% of the sample. Source material: naive CD4+ T cells sorted from blood. The cell subset or site label, read with the paper, signifies: CD45RA+ positively selected. Receptor source: a man younger than 35 in good health.

This chain links TRBV10-3 with TRBJ2-1; D unclear. The V end was cut by 6 bases, the J end by 7 bases, with 16 bases between. The germline V gene has CDR1 ENHRY and CDR2 SYGVKD. The CDR3 consists of 14 residues. The CDR3 protein is CAISGAIGFNEQFF. The DNA of the CDR3 is TGTGCCATCAGCGGAGCGATAGGTTTTAATGAGCAGTTCTTC.

This chain uses TRBV5-4 with TRBJ1-2; D is unresolved. The germline gives CDR1 SGHNT, CDR2 YYREEE (reference sequence). This CDR3 has 11 amino acids. V was cut by 1 base and J by 14 bases, with 12 bases left in between. The CDR3 loop reads CASSLLGLGTF. In DNA form, the CDR3 reads TGTGCCAGCAGCTTGTTAGGGTTAGGGACCTTC.

This clone showed up just once. CDR3 sequence (DNA): TGTGCCAGTAGTATTAAGGCAGGGGCTATGGAGACCCAGTACTTC. This codes for CASSIKAGAMETQYF. This chain connects TRBV19 to TRBJ2-5; TRBD1 is a possible D gene (6 bases). V was pared by 3 bases and J by 5 bases, with 16 bases between. In germline, CDR1 is LNHDA, CDR2 SQIVND (reference sequence). The CDR3 is 15 amino acids.

This clone was recorded a few times. Other nucleotide sequences in the sample specify the same CDR3. The V and J genes are TRBV5-1 and TRBJ2-3; 10 bases are shared with TRBD2. The V gene's germline CDR1 is SGHRS and CDR2 YFSETQ. This CDR3 is built from 15 residues. V was pared by 1 base and J by 1 base, with 0 bases of the junction left unmatched. This CDR3 reads CASSLTSGGTDTQYF. CDR3 sequence (DNA): TGCGCCAGCAGCTTGACTAGCGGGGGCACAGATACGCAGTATTTT.

The chain has TRBV11-2 and TRBJ2-2; D may be TRBD1 or TRBD2 (5 bases each). Trimming pared 1 base from V and 6 bases from J, leaving 12 bases between. This CDR3 is 15 amino acids long. Germline loops: CDR1 SGHAT, CDR2 FQNNGV. The CDR3 sequence: CASSLASGTAGELFF. Written as DNA, the CDR3 is TGTGCCAGCAGCTTAGCGTCAGGGACGGCCGGGGAGCTGTTTTTT.

V usage is TRBV7-2 and J usage is TRBJ1-5, with D possibly being TRBD1 (5 bases). Germline CDR1 and CDR2: SGHTA and FQGNSA. The V end was cut by 5 bases, the J end by 2 bases, with 7 bases between. The CDR3 covers 13 residues. The DNA for the CDR3 is TGTGCCAGCAGCCGAGGGGGCAATCAGCCCCAGCATTTT. Amino acid sequence: CASSRGGNQPQHF.

The genes are TRBV6-6 and TRBJ1-5; 7 bases line up with TRBD1. J lost 3 bases, V lost 2 bases, and 4 bases had no gene match. The V gene's germline CDR1 is MNHNY and CDR2 SVGAGI (reference sequence). The CDR3 consists of 15 residues. CDR3 sequence (DNA): TGTGCCAGCAGTTACGAGGGGGCGGCCAATCAGCCCCAGCATTTT. Translation gives CASSYEGAANQPQHF.

V usage is TRBV7-9 and J usage is TRBJ2-2; possibly TRBD2 for D (7 bases). The CDR3 totals 13 residues. The V and J ends lost 4 bases and 10 bases respectively, with 13 bases between them. CDR1 is SEHNR and CDR2 is FQNEAQ in the germline V gene (reference sequence). DNA for the CDR3: TGTGCCAGCAGCTGGGAGGGGGTATCGGAGCTGTTTTTT. It yields the protein CASSWEGVSELFF.

J is TRBJ2-1 and V is TRBV11-1; a weak D match, TRBD1 (6 bases). V lost 1 base and J 0 bases, leaving 7 bases between the germline ends. Germline-derived CDR1 and CDR2 are SGHAT and FQDESV (reference sequence). The CDR3 sequence is 15 residues long. This chain's CDR3 is CASSLGTVSYNEQFF. The CDR3 nucleotides read TGTGCCAGCAGCTTAGGGACAGTCTCCTACAATGAGCAGTTCTTC.

This chain links TRBV7-6 with TRBJ2-5; a weak D match, TRBD1 (6 bases). V lost 5 bases to trimming and J lost 5 bases, with 24 bases between them. Germline loops: CDR1 SGHVS, CDR2 FNYEAQ. The CDR3 totals 17 residues. CDR3 region: CASSRNPTGNGGETQYF. The CDR3 nucleotides read TGTGCCAGCAGCCGGAACCCAACAGGGAACGGTGGGGAGACCCAGTACTTC.

The gene calls are TRBV5-1 and TRBJ1-5, with a tentative D call TRBD1 (6 bases). V lost 0 bases and J 7 bases, leaving 14 bases between the germline ends. This CDR3 spans 15 amino acids. Looked up from germline, CDR1 is SGHRS and CDR2 is YFSETQ. The CDR3 DNA follows: TGCGCCAGCAGCTTGGAGTCAGGGGCTGAACAGCCCCAGCATTTT. It specifies CASSLESGAEQPQHF.

The chain uses TRBV7-2 and TRBJ2-5, with D possibly TRBD1 on 6 matching bases. This CDR3 has 14 residues. Looked up from germline, CDR1 is SGHTA and CDR2 is FQGNSA. The V end was cut by 3 bases, the J end by 4 bases, with 12 bases between. In nucleotides, the CDR3 is TGTGCCAGCAGCTTCAGGGGTGGAGGAGAGACCCAGTACTTC. It yields the protein CASSFRGGGETQYF. The whole variable domain, filled in from reference TRBV7-2 and TRBJ2-5, reads GAGVSQSPSNKVTEKGKDVELRCDPISGHTALYWYRQSLGQGLEFLIYFQGNSAPDKSGLPSDRFSAERTGGSVSTLTIQRTQQEDSAVYLCASSFRGGGETQYFGPGTRLLVL.

The chain recombines TRBV4-1 with TRBJ2-4; perhaps D is TRBD1 or TRBD2 (6 bases each). V was shortened by 1 base and J by 1 base, with 14 bases between the two germline ends. The CDR3 has 17 amino acids. Per germline, CDR1 MGHRA and CDR2 YSYEKL. The CDR3 spells CASSQAGGGVAKNIQYF. The CDR3 DNA reads TGCGCCAGCAGCCAAGCTGGGGGCGGGGTGGCCAAAAACATTCAGTACTTC.

The chain is built from TRBV5-4 and TRBJ2-1; the match to TRBD2 covers 10 bases. Looked up from germline, CDR1 is SGHNT and CDR2 is YYREEE (reference sequence). CDR3 length equals 15 residues. The J segment lost 6 bases and the V segment lost 2 bases, leaving 5 bases of the junction unmatched. CDR3 coding DNA: TGTGCCAGCAGCTTAGTGGCTAGCGGGGGCAATGAGCAGTTCTTC. Protein sequence: CASSLVASGGNEQFF.

The V call is TRBV28, the J call TRBJ2-5; 7 bases are a match to TRBD1. The trim removed 4 bases at V and 2 bases at J, leaving 10 bases unmatched. This CDR3 has 16 residues. Germline CDR1 is MDHEN and CDR2 is SYDVKM. The CDR3, as DNA: TGTGCCAGCAGTTGGCCCTGGCAGGGGGAACAAGAGACCCAGTACTTC. Translating it yields CASSWPWQGEQETQYF.

This clone is a singleton in its sample. It may be a read error: a sequence one base away is much more abundant. The V gene is TRBV5-1, the J gene TRBJ1-2; D remains ambiguous. V lost 0 bases and J lost 5, with 2 bases in between. CDR1 and CDR2 from the germline V gene are SGHRS and YFSETQ. CDR3 length equals 11 residues. CDR3: CASSLEYGYTF. CDR3 DNA: TGCGCCAGCAGCTTGGAATATGGCTACACCTTC.

V gene TRBV18 combines with J gene TRBJ1-6; D uncertain. Germline-derived CDR1 and CDR2 are KGHSH and LQKENI. Trimming removed 3 bases from V and 8 bases from J, with 8 bases in between. This CDR3 spans 13 amino acids. The CDR3: CASSPNSDSPLHF. DNA for the CDR3: TGTGCCAGCTCACCGAACAGCGATTCACCCCTCCACTTT.

This clone was found a few times. V is TRBV5-6 and J is TRBJ2-7; no definite D call. V lost 0 bases and J lost 3, with 4 bases in between. The CDR3 consists of 12 residues. The germline gives CDR1 SGHDT, CDR2 YYEEEE. The CDR3 region has the DNA TGTGCCAGCAGCTTGGCCAACTACGAGCAGTACTTC. Protein: CASSLANYEQYF.

The V call is TRBV5-6, the J call TRBJ1-6; D is possibly TRBD1 (5 bases). Trimming left V 3 bases short and J 2 bases short, with 12 bases between. CDR1 and CDR2 from the germline V gene are SGHDT and YYEEEE. The CDR3 spans 16 residues. CDR3 nucleotides: TGTGCCAGCAGCTCGGGACGGGGAACCTATAATTCACCCCTCCACTTT. This sequence encodes CASSSGRGTYNSPLHF.

CDR3: CASSQGTSAEAKNIQYF. The CDR3 bases are TGTGCCAGCAGTCAAGGAACTAGCGCTGAAGCCAAAAACATTCAGTACTTC. The chain is built from TRBV27 and TRBJ2-4; 7 bases agree with TRBD2. There are 17 residues in the CDR3. Per germline, CDR1 MNHEY and CDR2 SMNVEV (reference sequence). J was trimmed by 0 bases and V by 5 bases; bases with no gene match: 10.

V is TRBV4-1 and J is TRBJ2-2, with TRBD1 identical over 7 bases. This CDR3 contains 16 residues. V trimming: 4 bases; J trimming: 4 bases; junction bases outside the gene matches: 9. Germline CDR1 reads MGHRA; CDR2 reads YSYEKL. The CDR3 protein is CASSPSTGSVTGELFF. The CDR3 DNA sequence: TGCGCCAGCAGCCCGTCGACAGGGAGCGTCACCGGGGAGCTGTTTTTT.

The chain couples TRBV5-1 to TRBJ2-3; D call uncertain. CDR1 and CDR2 from the germline V gene are SGHRS and YFSETQ. The CDR3 runs to 13 residues. With 6 bases removed from V and 3 bases from J, the gap between germline ends came to 11 bases. The DNA of the CDR3 is TGCGCCAGCACCCCCCTGGGAACAGATACGCAGTATTTT. Translating it yields CASTPLGTDTQYF.

The rearrangement links TRBV11-2 to TRBJ2-5; 8 bases align to TRBD2. The V and J ends lost 1 base and 1 base, in that order; junction bases with no gene match: 8. The CDR3 is 17 amino acids. Per germline, CDR1 SGHAT and CDR2 FQNNGV. The CDR3 reads CASSLVYSGGGQETQYF. DNA of the CDR3: TGTGCCAGCAGCTTAGTTTATTCCGGGGGGGGCCAAGAGACCCAGTACTTC.

The chain couples TRBV7-9 to TRBJ1-3, with D perhaps matching TRBD1 (6 bases). V was shortened by 10 bases and J by 0 bases, with 13 bases between the two germline ends. Germline values: CDR1 SEHNR, CDR2 FQNEAQ (reference sequence). This CDR3 region has 14 residues. This chain's CDR3 is CAIPQGSSGNTIYF. The CDR3 DNA follows: TGTGCCATCCCACAGGGATCCTCTGGAAACACCATATATTTT. The entire variable domain, with the rest obtained from reference TRBV7-9 and TRBJ1-3, is as follows: DTGVSQNPRHKITKRGQNVTFRCDPISEHNRLYWYRQTLGQGPEFLTYFQNEAQLEKSRLLSDRFSAERPKGSFSTLEIQRTEQGDSAMYLCAIPQGSSGNTIYFGEGSWLTVV.

The chain links TRBV5-1 to TRBJ1-3; no definite D call. The V gene's germline CDR1 is SGHRS and CDR2 YFSETQ. The V end was cut by 4 bases, the J end by 2 bases, with 13 bases between. The CDR3 has 15 residues. The chain's CDR3 is CASSLVSGTGNTIYF. The CDR3, as DNA: TGCGCCAGCAGCCTGGTCTCCGGAACTGGAAACACCATATATTTT.

The chain is built from TRBV14 and TRBJ1-1; TRBD1 might be the D (6 bases). The CDR3 is 13 amino acids. V lost 4 bases to trimming and J lost 3 bases, with 9 bases between them. The germline gives CDR1 SGHDN, CDR2 FVKESK. The CDR3 coding sequence is TGTGCCAGCAGCCCACAGGGTTACACTGAAGCTTTCTTT. Translating it yields CASSPQGYTEAFF. Complete variable domain (other parts from reference TRBV14 and TRBJ1-1): EAGVTQFPSHSVIEKGQTVTLRCDPISGHDNLYWYRRVMGKEIKFLLHFVKESKQDESGMPNNRFLAERTGGTYSTLKVQPAELEDSGVYFCASSPQGYTEAFFGQGTRLTVV.